Below, 5 T cell receptor beta chains from the same sample are listed, as sequenced in a study of shared clonotypes between healthy human individuals. Some clones are missing from TCRdb's copy, which holds only in-frame ones; the method was immunoSEQ multiplex PCR. The sample lists about 770,000 clones, approximately 72% occurring once. The specimen was memory CD4+ T cells sorted from blood. Subset defined: CD45RA-negative fraction. Source of these receptors: a woman aged 25 to 39 in good health.

On this clone itself: The sample carries other DNA sequences with the same CDR3. J is TRBJ1-5 and V is TRBV7-9; D not certain. This CDR3 region has 15 residues. Germline CDR1 SEHNR, CDR2 FQNEAQ (reference sequence). Trimming took off 1 base at V and 0 bases at J, with 7 bases between the two ends. The CDR3 DNA sequence: TGTGCCAGCAGCTTAGGGGATTATAGCAATCAGCCCCAGCATTTT. This translates into CASSLGDYSNQPQHF.

The V call is TRBV28, the J call TRBJ2-7; D ambiguous. Germline-derived CDR1 and CDR2 are MDHEN and SYDVKM. The CDR3 runs 13 residues. V lost 6 bases, J lost 3 bases, and 12 bases lay in between. CDR3: CASRDPLGYEQYF. The CDR3 bases are TGTGCCAGCAGAGACCCCCTGGGCTACGAGCAGTACTTC.

This chain joins TRBV25-1 and TRBJ2-7; 8 bases are a match to TRBD2. The CDR3 covers 15 residues. In germline, CDR1 is MGHDK, CDR2 SYGVNS. The V segment lost 2 bases and the J segment 1 base; nucleotides outside the gene matches: 4. The CDR3 DNA follows: TGTGCCAGCAGTGAAAGCGGGAGCAGGTCCTACGAGCAGTACTTC. Protein sequence: CASSESGSRSYEQYF.

The V and J genes are TRBV19 and TRBJ2-4; possible D gene TRBD2, 6 bases. The CDR3 totals 18 residues. Germline loops: CDR1 LNHDA, CDR2 SQIVND (reference sequence). V was trimmed by 0 bases and J by 0 bases, leaving 15 bases between them. DNA of the CDR3: TGTGCCAGTAGTATAGACCACCGGGACTCAATAGCCAAAAACATTCAGTACTTC. Translating it yields CASSIDHRDSIAKNIQYF.

The chain combines TRBV5-1 with TRBJ2-2; TRBD2 is a possible D gene (6 bases). The germline CDR1 and CDR2 sequences are SGHRS and YFSETQ. Trimming removed 1 base from V and 3 bases from J, with 7 bases in between. The CDR3 is 14 amino acids. Here the CDR3 reads CASSLLADTGELFF. The CDR3 coding sequence is TGCGCCAGCAGCTTGTTAGCGGACACCGGGGAGCTGTTTTTT.